The 24 T cell receptor beta chains below come from one sample, sequenced in a study of blood T cell repertoires in COVID-19. Some clones are missing from TCRdb's copy, which holds only in-frame ones; the method was immunoSEQ multiplex PCR. The table lists tens of thousands of clones, roughly 84% of them singletons. Sequencing was done on a sample of peripheral blood. Receptors were obtained from a human donor in a cohort sampled during active COVID-19.

The rearrangement links TRBV29-1 to TRBJ1-6; 8 bases fit TRBD1. The ends lost 5 bases at V and 5 bases at J; junction bases unmatched: 5. Germline V lookup: CDR1 SQVTM, CDR2 ANQGSEA. CDR3 size: 14 residues. CDR3 DNA: TGCAGCGTTCGGCAGGGGGCAGATAATTCACCCCTCCACTTT. This codes for CSVRQGADNSPLHF.

This clone showed up just a few times. The V gene is TRBV4-1, the J gene TRBJ1-4; TRBD1 is a possible D gene (6 bases). The CDR3 contains 17 residues. V was trimmed by 4 bases and J by 0 bases, leaving 15 bases between them. CDR1 is MGHRA, CDR2 YSYEKL, per germline. CDR3 nucleotide sequence: TGCGCCAGCAGCCCGGGACCTGCAGGGGCAACTAATGAAAAACTGTTTTTT. Encoded protein: CASSPGPAGATNEKLFF.

J is TRBJ1-2 and V is TRBV6-5; no reliable D call. The CDR3 is made up of 14 amino acids. V lost 6 bases and J lost 0, with 11 bases in between. The germline CDR1 and CDR2 sequences are MNHEY and SVGAGI. The CDR3: CASRLKTSNYGYTF. CDR3 nucleotides: TGTGCCAGCAGACTGAAAACTTCTAACTATGGCTACACCTTC.

The CDR3 coding sequence is TGCGCCAGCAGCTTCGATTACAGCAGCACAGATACGCAGTATTTT. Protein: CASSFDYSSTDTQYF. The chain is built from TRBV5-1 and TRBJ2-3, with D unclear. There are 15 residues in the CDR3. CDR1 is SGHRS and CDR2 is YFSETQ in the germline V gene. Between the trimmed V and J ends, which lost 2 bases and 0 bases, there was a span of 10 bases. The complete variable domain, with remaining parts taken from reference TRBV5-1 and TRBJ2-3, reads KAGVTQTPRYLIKTRGQQVTLSCSPISGHRSVSWYQQTPGQGLQFLFEYFSETQRNKGNFPGRFSGRQFSNSRSEMNVSTLELGDSALYLCASSFDYSSTDTQYFGPGTRLTVL.

This chain joins TRBV6-5 and TRBJ2-1, with D uncertain. Germline-derived CDR1 and CDR2 are MNHEY and SVGAGI. The germline V and J ends were trimmed by 5 bases and 9 bases, with 20 bases remaining between them. The CDR3 length is 15 residues. The CDR3 region is CASSPRLTGLGEQFF. In DNA form, the CDR3 reads TGTGCCAGCAGTCCACGATTGACTGGATTGGGTGAGCAGTTCTTC.

This clone came up a few times. The chain employs TRBV5-1 and TRBJ2-1; TRBD2 agrees at 10 bases. Trimming cost V 2 bases and J 7 bases; bases outside gene matches: 12. The CDR3 runs to 17 residues. Germline values: CDR1 SGHRS, CDR2 YFSETQ. CDR3 protein: CASSLGIGTSATNEQFF. The CDR3 bases are TGCGCCAGCAGCTTAGGTATCGGGACTAGCGCTACAAATGAGCAGTTCTTC.

The chain uses TRBV9 and TRBJ1-2; no clear D. V lost 6 bases and J lost 8, with 20 bases in between. CDR3 length equals 14 residues. The germline V gene has CDR1 SGDLS and CDR2 YYNGEE. CDR3 DNA: TGTGCCAGCACTCCCAAGGGAGGATATGAAGGCTACACCTTC. This translates into CASTPKGGYEGYTF.

V is TRBV6-5 and J is TRBJ1-4; TRBD1 aligns across 9 bases. Looked up from germline, CDR1 is MNHEY and CDR2 is SVGAGI. After removal of 6 bases from V and 8 bases from J, the junction contained 7 bases not matched to a gene. The CDR3 spans 14 residues. CDR3 residues: CASSEGQGPEKLFF. CDR3 sequence (DNA): TGTGCCAGCAGCGAGGGACAGGGTCCGGAAAAACTGTTTTTT.

This chain connects TRBV5-1 to TRBJ2-3, with TRBD2 matching 7 bases. Germline values: CDR1 SGHRS, CDR2 YFSETQ. After removal of 4 bases from V and 1 base from J, the junction contained 18 bases not matched to a gene. CDR3 size: 19 residues. Here the CDR3 DNA reads TGCGCCAGCAGCCCGACGCGGGGGAGGCGCGCCGGTGGCACAGATACGCAGTATTTT. Protein product: CASSPTRGRRAGGTDTQYF.

V gene TRBV15 combines with J gene TRBJ2-7; D perhaps matches TRBD2 (6 bases). The germline V gene has CDR1 LNHNV and CDR2 YYDKDF (reference sequence). CDR3 length: 16 residues. V was pared by 5 bases and J by 2 bases, with 19 bases between. As DNA, the CDR3 is TGTGCCACCAGCGGCCCCGGGACTGGAAAACCCTACGAGCAGTACTTC. This codes for CATSGPGTGKPYEQYF. Supplemented by reference TRBV15 and TRBJ2-7, the full variable domain reads DAMVIQNPRYQVTQFGKPVTLSCSQTLNHNVMYWYQQKSSQAPKLLFHYYDKDFNNEADTPDNFQSRRPNTSFCFLDIRSPGLGDTAMYLCATSGPGTGKPYEQYFGPGTRLTVT.

The genes are TRBV5-1 and TRBJ1-2; TRBD1 matches at 8 bases. The V segment lost 5 bases and the J segment 8 bases; nucleotides outside the gene matches: 11. Germline loops: CDR1 SGHRS, CDR2 YFSETQ. CDR3 size: 14 residues. CDR3 nucleotides: TGCGCCAGCAGACCCGAGCAGGGGGCACGAGGCTACACCTTC. It codes for CASRPEQGARGYTF.

This chain joins TRBV5-4 and TRBJ2-2; TRBD2 is a possible D gene (7 bases). Germline CDR1 reads SGHNT; CDR2 reads YYREEE (reference sequence). Trimming took 0 bases from V and 4 from J, leaving 10 bases between them. There are 15 residues in the CDR3. CDR3 residues: CASSLGGGGTGELFF. The CDR3 bases are TGTGCCAGCAGCTTGGGGGGAGGGGGCACCGGGGAGCTGTTTTTT.

The rearrangement joins TRBV25-1 to TRBJ2-1, with D tentatively TRBD2 (6 bases). Looked up from germline, CDR1 is MGHDK and CDR2 is SYGVNS. V shed 5 bases and J shed 9 bases, with 8 bases lying between them. CDR3 length: 11 residues. CDR3 DNA sequence: TGTGCCAGCAGTCTGGGAGGTGAGCAGTTCTTC. This gives the protein CASSLGGEQFF.

This chain links TRBV5-1 with TRBJ2-7; 8 bases line up with TRBD1. The ends lost 5 bases at V and 2 bases at J; junction bases unmatched: 6. The CDR3 is 14 amino acids. Germline CDR1 reads SGHRS; CDR2 reads YFSETQ. The CDR3 DNA sequence: TGCGCCAGCAGTCCACCGGACAGGGCCTACGAGCAGTACTTC. Its translation: CASSPPDRAYEQYF.

This rearrangement joins TRBV2 to TRBJ1-5; 7 nucleotides line up with TRBD1. CDR1 is SNHLY, CDR2 FYNNEI, per germline. V lost 5 bases, J lost 2 bases, and 3 bases stayed unmatched. This CDR3 region has 14 residues. The CDR3 loop is CASSNRGGNQPQHF. CDR3 coding DNA: TGTGCCAGCAGTAACAGGGGTGGCAATCAGCCCCAGCATTTT.

This clone showed up just once. The J gene is TRBJ2-3, the V gene TRBV3-1 (or the pseudogene TRBV3-2), with D possibly being TRBD2 (5 bases). Germline CDR1 reads LGHDT; CDR2 reads YNNKEL (reference sequence). The CDR3 has 15 residues. The V end lost 3 bases, the J end lost 2 bases, and 12 bases lay between the germline ends. The CDR3 spells CASSHGGTDTDTQYF. DNA of the CDR3: TGTGCCAGCAGCCACGGAGGCACGGACACAGATACGCAGTATTTT.

This clone was found once. The chain combines TRBV7-9 with TRBJ1-4; D remains unclear. Looked up from germline, CDR1 is SEHNR and CDR2 is FQNEAQ (reference sequence). The CDR3 spans 15 residues. The germline V and J ends were trimmed by 2 bases and 4 bases, with 11 bases remaining between them. The CDR3 loop reads CASSLWARNNEKLFF. CDR3 bases: TGTGCCAGCAGCTTATGGGCACGAAATAATGAAAAACTGTTTTTT.

The chain is built from TRBV5-1 and TRBJ2-6; D is ambiguous. This CDR3 is built from 15 residues. V lost 0 bases to trimming and J lost 2 bases, with 6 bases between them. CDR1 and CDR2 (germline): SGHRS, YFSETQ. CDR3 DNA: TGCGCCAGCAGCTTGGAACAGCCTGGGGCCAACGTCCTGACTTTC. This gives the protein CASSLEQPGANVLTF.

The chain joins TRBV11-1 to TRBJ1-1, with D possibly being TRBD1 (6 bases). The germline V gene has CDR1 SGHAT and CDR2 FQDESV (reference sequence). Trimming left V 5 bases short and J 5 bases short, with 15 bases between. The CDR3 totals 14 residues. CDR3 sequence (DNA): TGTGCCAGCAGCCACACTCCGGGGACAACTGAAGCTTTCTTT. It encodes CASSHTPGTTEAFF.

This rearrangement joins TRBV5-4 to TRBJ2-2; 13 bases align to TRBD2. Trimming removed 5 bases from V and 4 bases from J; junction bases left unmatched: 5. The CDR3 consists of 16 residues. Germline values: CDR1 SGHNT, CDR2 YYREEE (reference sequence). The CDR3 is CASRRTSGGPTGELFF. The CDR3 DNA follows: TGTGCCAGCAGGAGGACTAGCGGGGGCCCCACCGGGGAGCTGTTTTTT. Filled out from reference TRBV5-4 and TRBJ2-2, the complete variable domain reads ETGVTQSPTHLIKTRGQQVTLRCSSQSGHNTVSWYQQALGQGPQFIFQYYREEENGRGNFPPRFSGLQFPNYSSELNVNALELDDSALYLCASRRTSGGPTGELFFGEGSRLTVL.

The chain employs TRBV5-1 and TRBJ2-7; the D gene is possibly TRBD1 (5 bases). Germline lookup yields CDR1 SGHRS and CDR2 YFSETQ. The CDR3 is made up of 14 amino acids. The V gene lost 5 bases and the J gene lost 6 bases, with 18 bases spanning the gap. CDR3 region: CASRTIETASEQYF. Here the CDR3 DNA reads TGCGCCAGCAGAACGATCGAGACAGCCTCCGAGCAGTACTTC.

The chain is built from TRBV3-1 (or the pseudogene TRBV3-2) and TRBJ2-7; 11 nucleotides align to TRBD2. CDR3 size: 15 residues. Germline-derived CDR1 and CDR2 are LGHDT and YNNKEL (reference sequence). The junction had 2 bases not matched to a gene; V was cut back by 3 bases and J by 1 base. In nucleotides, the CDR3 is TGTGCCAGCAGCCATCGACTAGCGGGATCCTACGAGCAGTACTTC. Protein sequence: CASSHRLAGSYEQYF.

The rearrangement uses TRBV5-6 and TRBJ1-1; D is ambiguous. This CDR3 is 11 amino acids long. CDR1 is SGHDT and CDR2 is YYEEEE in the germline V gene. V lost 6 bases, J lost 7 bases, and 10 bases lay in between. CDR3: CASTGGLEAFF. The DNA for the CDR3 is TGTGCCAGCACTGGCGGGCTTGAAGCTTTCTTT.

V is TRBV15 and J is TRBJ2-1, with 11 bases that match TRBD2. Per the germline V gene, CDR1 is LNHNV and CDR2 is YYDKDF (reference sequence). The length of the CDR3 is 17 residues. The J segment lost 6 bases and the V segment lost 0 bases, leaving 7 bases of the junction unmatched. The CDR3 is CATSREGRLAGSNEQFF. The CDR3 nucleotides read TGTGCCACCAGCAGAGAAGGGAGACTAGCGGGAAGCAATGAGCAGTTCTTC.